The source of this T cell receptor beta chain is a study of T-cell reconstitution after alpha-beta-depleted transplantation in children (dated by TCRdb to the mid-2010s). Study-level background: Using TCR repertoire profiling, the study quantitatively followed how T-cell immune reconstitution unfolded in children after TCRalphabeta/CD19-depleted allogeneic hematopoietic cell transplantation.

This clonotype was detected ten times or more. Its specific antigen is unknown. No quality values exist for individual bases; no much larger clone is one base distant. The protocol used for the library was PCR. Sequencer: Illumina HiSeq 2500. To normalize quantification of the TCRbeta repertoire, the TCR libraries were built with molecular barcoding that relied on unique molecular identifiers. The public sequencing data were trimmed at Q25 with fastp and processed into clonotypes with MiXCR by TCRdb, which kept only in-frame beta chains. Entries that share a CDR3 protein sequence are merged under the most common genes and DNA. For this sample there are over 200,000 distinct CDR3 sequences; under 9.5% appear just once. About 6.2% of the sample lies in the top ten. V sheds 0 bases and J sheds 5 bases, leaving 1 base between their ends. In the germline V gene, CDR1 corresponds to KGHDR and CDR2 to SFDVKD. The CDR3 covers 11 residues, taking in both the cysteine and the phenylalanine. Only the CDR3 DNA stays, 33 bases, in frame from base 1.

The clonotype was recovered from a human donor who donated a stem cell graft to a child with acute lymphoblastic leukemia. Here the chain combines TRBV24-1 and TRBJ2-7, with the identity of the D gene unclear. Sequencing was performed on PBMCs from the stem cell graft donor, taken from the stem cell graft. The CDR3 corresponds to CATSDLNEQYF. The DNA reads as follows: TGTGCCACCAGTGATTTGAACGAGCAGTACTTC.